These 9 T cell receptor beta chains were sequenced from one sample in a study of Tregs in tolerant kidney transplant recipients. Sequencing used immunoSEQ multiplex PCR; TCRdb keeps in-frame clones, though not all of them. The sample has 50,000 to 65,000 clones. The sequenced sample was CD4+ T cells from blood, obtained before the transplant. The receptors were sampled from a human donor who received a combined kidney and bone marrow transplant.

A word on this clone: Read data end 3 residues before the CDR3 end; the end is taken from the germline J gene. The chain recombines TRBV5-1 with TRBJ1-4; D not certain. V dropped 3 bases and J dropped 0 bases, with 9 bases sitting between them. This CDR3 contains 15 residues. The germline V gene encodes CDR1 SGHRS and CDR2 YFSETQ. CDR3 DNA (partial): TGCGCCAGCAGCTCCGAGGGTACAACTAATGAAAAA. This codes for CASSSEGTTNEK. The complete CDR3 protein is CASSSEGTTNEKLFF.

Note on this clone: The CDR3 end falls 3 residues outside the read, so it is completed with the germline J gene. This chain links TRBV11-2 with TRBJ1-4, with D perhaps TRBD1 (5 bases). The V and J ends lost 1 base and 0 bases respectively, with 6 bases between them. Per germline, CDR1 SGHAT and CDR2 FQNNGV. The CDR3 runs 15 residues. The sequenced part of the CDR3 DNA is TGTGCCAGCAGCTTAGGGGGCTCAACTAATGAAAAA. Its translation: CASSLGGSTNEK. The CDR3 as a whole reads CASSLGGSTNEKLFF.

As regards this clone: The CDR3 goes on 3 residues after the read ends, and that part is filled in from the germline J gene. This chain connects TRBV20-1 to TRBJ2-3; D not certain. Between the trimmed V and J ends, which lost 4 bases and 4 bases, there was a span of 9 bases. The CDR3 covers 12 residues. CDR1 and CDR2 (germline): DFQATT, SNEGSKA (reference sequence). CDR3 in amino acids: CSAKLLPDTQYF. CDR3 bases read: TGCAGTGCTAAACTCTTGCCAGATACG.

Notes on this clone: The read ends 3 residues shy of where the CDR3 ends; the end is completed using the germline J gene. The J gene is TRBJ2-7, the V gene TRBV7-9; D perhaps matches TRBD1 (6 bases). Germline lookup yields CDR1 SEHNR and CDR2 FQNEAQ (reference sequence). The V and J ends lost 5 bases and 0 bases respectively, with 14 bases between them. The CDR3 contains 15 residues. The CDR3 loop reads CASSAWTASSYEQYF. The sequenced CDR3 bases are TGTGCCAGCAGCGCCTGGACAGCCTCCTCCTACGAG. The variable domain in full, completed from reference TRBV7-9 and TRBJ2-7, reads DTGVSQNPRHKITKRGQNVTFRCDPISEHNRLYWYRQTLGQGPEFLTYFQNEAQLEKSRLLSDRFSAERPKGSFSTLEIQRTEQGDSAMYLCASSAWTASSYEQYFGPGTRLTVT.

About this clone: The read is 3 residues too short to cover the CDR3 end, so that end is filled in from the germline J gene. The J gene is TRBJ2-1, the V gene TRBV18, with 7 bases that match TRBD1. V shed 0 bases, J shed 3 bases, and the junction held 2 bases outside the gene matches. The CDR3 extends over 15 amino acids. The germline gives CDR1 KGHSH, CDR2 LQKENI. The CDR3 region is CASSPPNRGYNEQFF. CDR3 bases read: TGTGCCAGCTCACCACCGAACAGGGGCTACAATGAG.

Comments on this clone: With the read ending 3 residues before the CDR3 end, the germline J gene is used to fill in that end. V is TRBV2 and J is TRBJ2-5, with 9 bases that match TRBD2. Germline CDR1 SNHLY, CDR2 FYNNEI. CDR3 length: 15 amino acids. J was trimmed by 3 bases and V by 6 bases; bases with no gene match: 8. The sequenced CDR3 bases are TGTGCCAGCAGGGCCCGGGCGGGGGGGGAAGAGACC. This sequence encodes CASRARAGGEET. The entire CDR3 sequence reads CASRARAGGEETQYF. Full variable domain (missing parts from reference TRBV2 and TRBJ2-5): EPEVTQTPSHQVTQMGQEVILRCVPISNHLYFYWYRQILGQKVEFLVSFYNNEISEKSEIFDDQFSVERPDGSNFTLKIRSTKLEDSAMYFCASRARAGGEETQYFGPGTRLLVL.

Notes on this clone: Read sequence stops 3 residues before the CDR3 end, and the germline J gene provides the missing end. The chain combines TRBV6-2 or TRBV6-3 with TRBJ1-1, with a tentative D call TRBD1 (6 bases). CDR1 is MNHEY and CDR2 is SVGEGT in the germline V gene. Trimming stripped 2 bases from V and 1 base from J, with 8 bases between. The CDR3 has 14 residues. Incomplete CDR3 DNA: TGTGCCAGCAGTTACCAGACAGGGAACACTGAA. This translates into CASSYQTGNTE. The complete CDR3 reads CASSYQTGNTEAFF.

A word on this clone: The read ends 3 residues early relative to the CDR3; the germline J gene fills the gap. The genes are TRBV5-1 and TRBJ1-6; TRBD1 aligns across 7 bases. The CDR3 runs to 16 residues. Germline V lookup: CDR1 SGHRS, CDR2 YFSETQ. Trimming removed 9 bases from V and 0 bases from J; junction bases left unmatched: 9. CDR3 in amino acids: CATYGQVSSYNSPLHF. The part of the CDR3 DNA that was read is TGCGCCACCTACGGACAGGTTAGCTCCTATAATTCACCC.

About this clone: With the read ending 3 residues before the CDR3 end, the germline J gene is used to fill in that end. V and J are TRBV7-8 and TRBJ1-1; D might be TRBD1 (5 bases). This CDR3 has 14 residues. Per the germline V gene, CDR1 is SGHVS and CDR2 is FQNEAQ. CDR3 DNA, as far as it was read: TGTGCCAGCAGCCCGAACCCGGTAGAGGGGTCA. Amino acids: CASSPNPVEGS. The whole CDR3 protein reads CASSPNPVEGSAFF.